By sample share, the clone carrying this T cell receptor (beta chain) is medium-sized. Its antigen is unidentified. All patients were untreated before thyroid surgery. CDR1 and CDR2 from the germline V gene are WNHNN and SYGVQD (reference sequence). V was clipped by 2 bases and J by 6 bases; unmatched bases: 3. The CDR3 runs to 13 residues. These data come from a study of metastatic and nonmetastatic thyroid tumors. Study in general: For malignant and benign thyroid patients, tumor or nodule tissue and blood were the sources whose repertoires were compared.

Study-wide results and limits: As reported, TCR beta diversity in blood and tumor was significantly higher in malignant thyroid tumors than in benign nodules.

Per the authors' pipeline: Clinicopathological groups of papillary thyroid cancer showed CDR3 differences that were used to build a distant-metastasis classifier. Via MiXCR, TCRdb re-called the PCR reads. What appears here as the V and J calls and clone size reflects TCRdb's work, not the paper's. The repertoire includes around 14,000 clones, less than 30% of them detected once, and roughly 9.8% sits in the top ten. The gene calls are TRBV10-1 and TRBJ2-7, with TRBD1 matching over 8 bases. Material for sequencing was tumor tissue. The sequence was collected from a female donor with papillary thyroid cancer or a benign thyroid nodule (not recorded which). Some clones in this sample may be carry-over from other donors' samples. The CDR3 coding sequence is TGCGCCAGCAGTGAGGGCACAGGGGGCGAGCAGTACTTC. It yields the protein CASSEGTGGEQYF.